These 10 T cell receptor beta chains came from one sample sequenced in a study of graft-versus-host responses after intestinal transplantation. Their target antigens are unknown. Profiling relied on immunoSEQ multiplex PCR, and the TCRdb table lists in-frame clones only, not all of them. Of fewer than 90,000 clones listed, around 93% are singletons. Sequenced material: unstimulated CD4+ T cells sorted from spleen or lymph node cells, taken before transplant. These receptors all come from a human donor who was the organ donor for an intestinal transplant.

CDR3 in amino acids: CASSSLGPTGGISPLHF. The CDR3 region has the DNA TGTGCCAGCAGTTCATTAGGGCCGACAGGGGGGATTTCACCCCTCCACTTT. The chain is built from TRBV2 and TRBJ1-6, with TRBD1 matching over 9 bases. V lost 5 bases and J lost 9; bases outside the gene matches: 14. The CDR3 length is 17 residues. The germline CDR1 and CDR2 sequences are SNHLY and FYNNEI.

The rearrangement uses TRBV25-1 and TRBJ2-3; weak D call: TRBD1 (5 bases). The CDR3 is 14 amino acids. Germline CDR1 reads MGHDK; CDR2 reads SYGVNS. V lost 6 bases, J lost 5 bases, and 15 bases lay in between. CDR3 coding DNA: TGTGCCAGCAGAGGGGCAGGGATTGTAGATACGCAGTATTTT. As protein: CASRGAGIVDTQYF.

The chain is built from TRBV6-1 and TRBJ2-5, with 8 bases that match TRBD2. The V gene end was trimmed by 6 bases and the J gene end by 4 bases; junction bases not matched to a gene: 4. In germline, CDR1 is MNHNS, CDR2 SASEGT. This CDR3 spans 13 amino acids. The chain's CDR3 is CASRAAGGETQYF. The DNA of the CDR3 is TGTGCCAGCAGGGCCGCGGGAGGAGAGACCCAGTACTTC.

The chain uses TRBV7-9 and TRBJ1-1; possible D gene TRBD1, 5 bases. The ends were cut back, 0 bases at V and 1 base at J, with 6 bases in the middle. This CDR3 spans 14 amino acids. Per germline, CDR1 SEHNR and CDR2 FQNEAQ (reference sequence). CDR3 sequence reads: CASSLAQGNTEAFF. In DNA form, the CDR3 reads TGTGCCAGCAGCTTAGCTCAGGGGAACACTGAAGCTTTCTTT.

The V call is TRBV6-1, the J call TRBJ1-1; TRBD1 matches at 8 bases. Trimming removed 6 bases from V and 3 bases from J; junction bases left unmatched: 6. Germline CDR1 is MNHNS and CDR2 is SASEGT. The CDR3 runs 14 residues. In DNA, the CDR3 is TGTGCCAGCAGGGACAGGGTTAGGGACACTGAAGCTTTCTTT. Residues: CASRDRVRDTEAFF.

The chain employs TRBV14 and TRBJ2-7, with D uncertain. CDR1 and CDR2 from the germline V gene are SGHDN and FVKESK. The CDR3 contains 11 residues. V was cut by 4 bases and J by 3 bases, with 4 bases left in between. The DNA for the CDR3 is TGTGCCAGCAGCCGTTACTACGAGCAGTACTTC. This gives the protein CASSRYYEQYF. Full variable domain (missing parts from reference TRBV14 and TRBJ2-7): EAGVTQFPSHSVIEKGQTVTLRCDPISGHDNLYWYRRVMGKEIKFLLHFVKESKQDESGMPNNRFLAERTGGTYSTLKVQPAELEDSGVYFCASSRYYEQYFGPGTRLTVT.

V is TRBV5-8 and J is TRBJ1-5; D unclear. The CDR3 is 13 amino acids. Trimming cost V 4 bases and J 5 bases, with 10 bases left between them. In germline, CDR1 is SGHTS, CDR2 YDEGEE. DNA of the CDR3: TGTGCCAGCAGCCAGGCACCCGATCAGCCCCAGCATTTT. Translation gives CASSQAPDQPQHF.

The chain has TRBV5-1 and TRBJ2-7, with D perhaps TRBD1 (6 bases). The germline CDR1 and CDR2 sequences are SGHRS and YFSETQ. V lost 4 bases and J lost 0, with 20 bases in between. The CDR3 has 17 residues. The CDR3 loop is CASSPLPTGTSSYEQYF. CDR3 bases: TGCGCCAGCAGCCCCCTGCCCACCGGGACAAGCTCCTACGAGCAGTACTTC.

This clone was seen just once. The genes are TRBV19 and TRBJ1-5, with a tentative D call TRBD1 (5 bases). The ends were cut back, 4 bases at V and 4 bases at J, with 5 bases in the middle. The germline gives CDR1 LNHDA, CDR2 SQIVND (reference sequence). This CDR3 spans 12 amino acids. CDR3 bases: TGTGCCAGTAGTAGGGGGAATCAGCCCCAGCATTTT. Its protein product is CASSRGNQPQHF.

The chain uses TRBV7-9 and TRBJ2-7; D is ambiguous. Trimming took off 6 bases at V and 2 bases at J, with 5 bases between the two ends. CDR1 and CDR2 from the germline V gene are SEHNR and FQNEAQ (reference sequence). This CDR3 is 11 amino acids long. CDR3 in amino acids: CASSETYEQYF. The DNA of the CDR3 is TGTGCCAGCAGTGAAACCTACGAGCAGTACTTC.